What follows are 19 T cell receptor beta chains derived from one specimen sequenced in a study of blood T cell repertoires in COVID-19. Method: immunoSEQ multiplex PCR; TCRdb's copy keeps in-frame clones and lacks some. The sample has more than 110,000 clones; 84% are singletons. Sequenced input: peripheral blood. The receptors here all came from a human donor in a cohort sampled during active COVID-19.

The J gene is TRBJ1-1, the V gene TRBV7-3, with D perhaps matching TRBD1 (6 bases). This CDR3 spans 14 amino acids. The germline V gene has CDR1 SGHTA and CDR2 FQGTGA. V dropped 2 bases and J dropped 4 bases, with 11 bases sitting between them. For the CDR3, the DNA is TGTGCCAGCAGCTTAGGGGGGGCCGGCACTGAAGCTTTCTTT. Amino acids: CASSLGGAGTEAFF.

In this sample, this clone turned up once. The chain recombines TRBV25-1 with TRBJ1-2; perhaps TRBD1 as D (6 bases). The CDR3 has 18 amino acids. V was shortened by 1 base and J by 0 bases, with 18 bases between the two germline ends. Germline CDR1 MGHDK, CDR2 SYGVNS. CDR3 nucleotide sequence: TGTGCCAGCAGTGAATCGGGGGGCACCTTAGCCTCTAACTATGGCTACACCTTC. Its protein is CASSESGGTLASNYGYTF.

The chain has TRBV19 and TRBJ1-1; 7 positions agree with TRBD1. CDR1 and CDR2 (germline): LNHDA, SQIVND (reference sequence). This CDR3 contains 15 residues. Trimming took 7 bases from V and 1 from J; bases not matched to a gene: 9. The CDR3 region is CASILGGTENTEAFF. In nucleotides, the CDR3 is TGTGCCAGTATACTAGGCGGGACAGAGAACACTGAAGCTTTCTTT.

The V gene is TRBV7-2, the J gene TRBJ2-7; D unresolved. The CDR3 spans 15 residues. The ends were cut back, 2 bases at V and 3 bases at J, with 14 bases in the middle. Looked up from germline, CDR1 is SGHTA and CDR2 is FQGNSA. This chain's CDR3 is CASSLLVGSGYEQYV. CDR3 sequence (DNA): TGTGCCAGCAGCTTACTAGTAGGTTCGGGCTACGAGCAGTACGTC.

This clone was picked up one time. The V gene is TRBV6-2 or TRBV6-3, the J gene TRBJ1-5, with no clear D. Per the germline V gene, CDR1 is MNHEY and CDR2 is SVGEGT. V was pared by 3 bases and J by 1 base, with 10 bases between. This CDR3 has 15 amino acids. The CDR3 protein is CASSYIGGSNQPQHF. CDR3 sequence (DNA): TGTGCCAGCAGTTATATCGGAGGGAGCAATCAGCCCCAGCATTTT.

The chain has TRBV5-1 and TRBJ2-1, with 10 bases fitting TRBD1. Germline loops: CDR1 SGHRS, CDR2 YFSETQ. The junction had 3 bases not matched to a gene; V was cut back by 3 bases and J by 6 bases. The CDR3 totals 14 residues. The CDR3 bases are TGCGCCAGCAGCTCCGGGACAGGGGTCAATGAGCAGTTCTTC. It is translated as CASSSGTGVNEQFF.

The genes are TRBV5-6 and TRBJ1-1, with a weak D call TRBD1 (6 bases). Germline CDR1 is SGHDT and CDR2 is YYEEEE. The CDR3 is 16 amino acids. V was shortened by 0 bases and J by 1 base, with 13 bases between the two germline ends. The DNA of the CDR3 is TGTGCCAGCAGCTTGGCCTCAGGGACAACGAACACTGAAGCTTTCTTT. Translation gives CASSLASGTTNTEAFF.

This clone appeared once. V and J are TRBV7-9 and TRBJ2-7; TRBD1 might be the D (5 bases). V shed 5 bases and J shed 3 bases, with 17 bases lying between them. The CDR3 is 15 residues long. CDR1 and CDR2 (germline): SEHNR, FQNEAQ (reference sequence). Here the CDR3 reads CASSHRQYGLYEQYF. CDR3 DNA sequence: TGTGCCAGCAGCCATCGACAGTACGGTCTCTACGAGCAGTACTTC.

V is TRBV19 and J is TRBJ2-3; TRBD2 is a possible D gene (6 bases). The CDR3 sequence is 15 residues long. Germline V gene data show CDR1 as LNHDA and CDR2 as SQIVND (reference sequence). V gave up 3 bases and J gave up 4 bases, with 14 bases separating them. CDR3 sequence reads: CASSIFGGKADTQYF. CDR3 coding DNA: TGTGCCAGTAGTATTTTTGGCGGGAAGGCAGATACGCAGTATTTT.

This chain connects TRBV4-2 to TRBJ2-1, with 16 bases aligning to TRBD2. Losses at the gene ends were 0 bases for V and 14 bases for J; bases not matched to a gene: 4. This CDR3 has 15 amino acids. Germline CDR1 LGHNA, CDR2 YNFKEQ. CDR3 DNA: TGTGCCAGCAGCCAAGACGGGACTAGCGGGAGGGGGGAGTTCTTC. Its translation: CASSQDGTSGRGEFF.

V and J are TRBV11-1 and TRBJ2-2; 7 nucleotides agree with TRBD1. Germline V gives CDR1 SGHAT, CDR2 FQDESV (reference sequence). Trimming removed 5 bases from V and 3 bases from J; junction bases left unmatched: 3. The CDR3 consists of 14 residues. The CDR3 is CASSRDRDTGELFF. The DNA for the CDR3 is TGTGCCAGCAGCCGGGACAGAGACACCGGGGAGCTGTTTTTT.

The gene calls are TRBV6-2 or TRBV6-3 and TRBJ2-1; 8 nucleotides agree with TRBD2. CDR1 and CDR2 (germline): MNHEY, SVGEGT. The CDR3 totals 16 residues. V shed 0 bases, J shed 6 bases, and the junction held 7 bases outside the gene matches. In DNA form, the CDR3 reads TGTGCCAGCAGTTACTCGACTCGGACTAGCTCCAATGAGCAGTTCTTC. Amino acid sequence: CASSYSTRTSSNEQFF.

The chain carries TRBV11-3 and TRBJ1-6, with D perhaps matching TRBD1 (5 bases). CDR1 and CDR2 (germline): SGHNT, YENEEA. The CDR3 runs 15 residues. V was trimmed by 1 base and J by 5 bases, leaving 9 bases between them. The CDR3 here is CASSLGQGNNSPLHF. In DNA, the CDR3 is TGTGCCAGCAGCTTAGGCCAGGGTAATAATTCACCCCTCCACTTT.

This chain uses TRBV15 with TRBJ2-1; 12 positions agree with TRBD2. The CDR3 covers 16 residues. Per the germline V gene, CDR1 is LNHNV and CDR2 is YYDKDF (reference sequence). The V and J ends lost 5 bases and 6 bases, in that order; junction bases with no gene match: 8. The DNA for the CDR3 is TGTGCCACCAGCGGACAACCTAGCGGGAGGGCCAATGAGCAGTTCTTC. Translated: CATSGQPSGRANEQFF.

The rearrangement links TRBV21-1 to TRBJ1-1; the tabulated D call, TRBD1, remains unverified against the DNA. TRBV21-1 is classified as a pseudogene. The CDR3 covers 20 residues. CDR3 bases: TGTGCCAGCAGCAAAGACCATAGACAGGGAGGATACCCCGCCGACACTGAAGCTTTCTTT. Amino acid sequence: CASSKDHRQGGYPADTEAFF.

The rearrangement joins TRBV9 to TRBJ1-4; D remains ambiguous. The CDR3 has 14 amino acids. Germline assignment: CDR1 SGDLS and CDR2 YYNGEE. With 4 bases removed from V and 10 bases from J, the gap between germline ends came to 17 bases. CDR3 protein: CASSRDTLGGKLFF. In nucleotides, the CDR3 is TGTGCCAGCAGCCGTGACACCCTGGGAGGAAAACTGTTTTTT.

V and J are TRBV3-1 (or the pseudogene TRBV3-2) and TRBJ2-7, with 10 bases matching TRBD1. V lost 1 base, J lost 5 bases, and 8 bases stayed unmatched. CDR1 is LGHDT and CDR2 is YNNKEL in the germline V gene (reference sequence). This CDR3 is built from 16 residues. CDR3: CASSQVHPGTGDEQYF. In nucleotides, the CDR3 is TGTGCCAGCAGCCAAGTTCACCCCGGGACAGGGGACGAGCAGTACTTC.

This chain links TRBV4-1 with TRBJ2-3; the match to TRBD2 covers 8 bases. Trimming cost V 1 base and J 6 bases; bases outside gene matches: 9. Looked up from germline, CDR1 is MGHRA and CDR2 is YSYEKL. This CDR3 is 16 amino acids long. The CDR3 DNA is TGCGCCAGCAGCCAAGTCCCGGGGGGGCCTCGGGATACGCAGTATTTT. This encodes CASSQVPGGPRDTQYF.

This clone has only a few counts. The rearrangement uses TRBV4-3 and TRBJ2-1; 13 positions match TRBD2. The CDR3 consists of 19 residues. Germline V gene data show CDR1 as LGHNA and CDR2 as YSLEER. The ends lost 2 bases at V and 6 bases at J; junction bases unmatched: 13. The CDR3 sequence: CASSQTPIGLAGVPNEQFF. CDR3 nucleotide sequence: TGCGCCAGCAGCCAAACACCTATCGGACTAGCGGGGGTTCCCAATGAGCAGTTCTTC.